This TCR beta chain was captured in a study of early T cells in non-severe SARS-CoV-2 infection. Study information: The input, bulk RNA from unsorted whole blood, was sequenced, and chains were unpaired. General study findings and limits: Matches to VDJdb favored anti-spike CD8 responses and missed private and CD4 specificities.

This clonotype was seen at least ten times. What it binds is not known. CDR3 size: 14 residues. The V gene's germline CDR1 is DFQATT and CDR2 SNEGSKA (reference sequence). The ends lost 5 bases at V and 1 base at J; junction bases unmatched: 3. Unique molecular identifiers were added to individual cDNA molecules. TCRdb passed the 5' RACE reads through MiXCR, listing each CDR3 protein once. The sample lists around 57,000 distinct CDR3 sequences, 6% to 7% occurring once. The sequence came from an adult who was a healthcare worker with PCR-confirmed SARS-CoV-2 infection or an uninfected control (not recorded which). The specimen sequenced was whole blood. The chain carries TRBV20-1 and TRBJ2-3; TRBD2 matches 10 bases. CDR3 DNA sequence: TGCAGTGCTCAAAGCGGGGGGGGCACAGATACGCAGTATTTT. Encoded protein: CSAQSGGGTDTQYF.